The sequence of this T cell receptor (beta chain) was determined in a study of T cells after yellow fever vaccination. Overall study findings and caveats: Most primary-vaccination clones recurred post-booster (roughly 96% CD4, 88% CD8).

This clonotype came up a few times. The germline gives CDR1 LGHNA, CDR2 YSLEER. This CDR3 has 15 residues. V was clipped by 5 bases and J by 3 bases, with 14 bases between them. Production of TCR cDNA was by 5'RACE template switching, which also added a universal primer site and UMIs. TCRdb passed the 5' RACE reads through MiXCR, listing each CDR3 protein once. The sample records around 56,000 distinct CDR3 sequences, around 6.2% being singletons. This sequence joins TRBV4-3 and TRBJ1-5; the D gene is possibly TRBD1 (5 bases). This sequence originates from a man aged 18-30 years who received the YFV17D yellow fever vaccine. The material was PBMCs, either bulk or a sorted T-cell subset (CD4+, CD8+, memory, or dextramer-sorted; not recorded which), obtained on the day of the yellow fever booster vaccination. DNA of the CDR3: TGCGCCAGCAGCTCTGACGACAGCCCCAATCAGCCCCAGCATTTT. Translation gives CASSSDDSPNQPQHF.